The present entry profiles one T cell receptor (beta chain) with its context. The antigen remains unidentified. Assay used: immunoSEQ multiplex PCR; TCRdb lists only in-frame clones, some missing. This table holds around 65,000 clones, over 60% found once. Germline lookup yields CDR1 SGHDT and CDR2 YYEEEE. Trimming took off 4 bases at V and 1 base at J, with 13 bases between the two ends. The CDR3 is 15 residues long. The sample is drawn from a study of OX40 agonist ivuxolimab in advanced cancers. Study overall: In this cohort, patients received ivuxolimab, an agonistic anti-OX40 (CD134) antibody. Two patients with cutaneous melanoma and one with hepatocellular carcinoma, three in total, showed partial responses.

Findings of the study overall: Which antigen the expanded peripheral T cells recognized is unknown. Partial responders receiving 0.1-3.0 mg/kg showed among the lowest clonal expansion.

The source material was CD4+ or CD8+ T cells sorted from blood, sampled in a trial of the OX40 agonist ivuxolimab. The chain recombines TRBV5-6 with TRBJ2-3; a weak D match, TRBD1 (5 bases). The sequence derives from an adult with an advanced solid tumor such as melanoma, head and neck, liver or kidney cancer. This chain's CDR3 is CASSHLKGRTDTQYF. In nucleotides, the CDR3 is TGTGCCAGCAGCCACCTCAAGGGGCGCACAGATACGCAGTATTTT.